The clone carrying this T cell receptor (beta chain) turned up a few times. The antigen is not known. Preparation of the TCRbeta library involved a method that used unique molecular identifiers. TCRdb ran MiXCR on the PCR reads and lists one entry per CDR3 protein. Of just over 950,000 distinct CDR3 sequences in the sample, less than 30% were seen once. The CDR3 has 16 residues. Trimming removed 5 bases from V and 2 bases from J; junction bases left unmatched: 6. CDR1 and CDR2 (germline): SGHRS, YFSETQ. The data were obtained in a study of T-cell reconstitution after alpha-beta-depleted transplantation in children. Notes on the study in general: The high TCRbeta diversity at day 60 in some patients came from surviving recipient T cells and thymic progenitors. A year post-transplant, T-cell counts and diversity derived mostly from newly produced T cells. Several hundred expanded graft clones reportedly were the source of alpha-beta T cells about two months after transplant.

Specimen: PBMCs, mostly from graft donor cells, collected 360 days after TCRalphabeta/CD19-depleted stem cell transplant. The J gene is TRBJ2-1, the V gene TRBV5-1, with 11 nucleotides matching TRBD2. The clonotype comes from a boy in the first two years of life who had a stem cell transplant for SCID, so the T cells may come from the graft donor. CDR3 sequence: CASRMTSGIAYNEQFF. As DNA, the CDR3 is TGCGCCAGCAGGATGACTAGCGGGATTGCCTACAATGAGCAGTTCTTC.